The 6 T cell receptor beta chains below were found in one sample sequenced in a study of blood T cells in healthy people across ages. A J-beta primer mix and a sample-barcoded 5' primer were used in a second PCR of roughly 6 to 11 cycles. TCRdb ran MiXCR on the 5' RACE reads and lists one entry per CDR3 protein. The sample includes over 1,300,000 distinct CDR3 sequences, around 59% of them seen just once. The sequencing input was blood. The receptors were sampled from a young man in good health.

The chain uses TRBV7-6 and TRBJ2-1; 9 positions match TRBD1. This CDR3 contains 13 residues. Germline V gene sequence: CDR1 SGHVS, CDR2 FNYEAQ. J lost 9 bases, V lost 5 bases, and 5 bases had no gene match. The CDR3 is CASSIPTGGEQFF. The CDR3 DNA follows: TGTGCCAGCAGCATTCCGACAGGGGGTGAGCAGTTCTTC.

This chain connects TRBV29-1 to TRBJ2-5, with D possibly being TRBD1 or TRBD2 (6 bases each). The V end lost 2 bases, the J end lost 0 bases, and 10 bases lay between the germline ends. Germline V gene data show CDR1 as SQVTM and CDR2 as ANQGSEA. The CDR3 totals 14 residues. The DNA for the CDR3 is TGCAGCGTTGAATGGGGGGCGGACCAAGAGACCCAGTACTTC. This encodes CSVEWGADQETQYF.

The chain joins TRBV11-2 to TRBJ2-3; no clear D gene. Germline CDR1 SGHAT, CDR2 FQNNGV. V gave up 6 bases and J gave up 7 bases, with 11 bases separating them. The CDR3 has 12 residues. In nucleotides, the CDR3 is TGTGCCAGCAGTCCCGATAGCTATACGCAGTATTTT. This gives the protein CASSPDSYTQYF.

The chain uses TRBV4-1 and TRBJ2-5, with 12 bases that match TRBD1. Germline loops: CDR1 MGHRA, CDR2 YSYEKL. The CDR3 length is 19 residues. Trimming at V came to 4 bases and at J to 2 bases, leaving 14 bases not matched to a gene. CDR3 amino acids: CASSREPYGTGGLQETQYF. The CDR3 DNA reads as TGCGCCAGCAGCCGAGAGCCTTATGGGACAGGGGGCTTACAAGAGACCCAGTACTTC.

This rearrangement joins TRBV7-9 to TRBJ1-5; perhaps TRBD1 as D (6 bases). CDR1 and CDR2 (germline): SEHNR, FQNEAQ (reference sequence). The CDR3 has 15 residues. Trimming took off 5 bases at V and 4 bases at J, with 15 bases between the two ends. The CDR3 DNA reads as TGTGCCAGCAGCCTCACCGGGGGGCTGAATCAGCCCCAGCATTTT. It specifies CASSLTGGLNQPQHF.

The chain employs TRBV6-2 or TRBV6-3 and TRBJ1-5; D is perhaps TRBD1 (6 bases). Germline V gene data show CDR1 as MNHEY and CDR2 as SVGEGT. This CDR3 region has 14 residues. V was pared by 6 bases and J by 5 bases, with 14 bases between. The CDR3 is CASSRDMVDQPQHF. The CDR3 DNA follows: TGTGCCAGCAGCCGGGACATGGTTGATCAGCCCCAGCATTTT.